This record concerns one T cell receptor (beta chain) sequence. Its antigen is as yet unknown. The sample originates from a study of cytomegalovirus exposure and HLA in healthy donors. For the study at large: Out of approximately 170 million T cells, an earlier analysis found more than 95 million unique TCR beta sequences in total.

PCR primers comprised 60 Vbeta and 13 Jbeta primers. Clones were sequenced by immunoSEQ multiplex PCR, and TCRdb holds only the in-frame ones, with some missing. This table holds tens of thousands of clones, 60% to 70% found once. Germline lookup yields CDR1 MNHEY and CDR2 SMNVEV (reference sequence). This CDR3 is built from 14 residues. V shed 8 bases and J 2 bases; nucleotides not matched to a gene: 6. Study findings and constraints: 87-base-pair reads could not separate some V segments, including TRBV6-2 and TRBV6-3. Researchers counted roughly 150 TCR beta chains as cytomegalovirus-associated.

Sequenced sample: PBMCs. This receptor was identified in a woman in her 30s in good health and CMV-seronegative. The chain carries TRBV27 and TRBJ2-5; 9 positions match TRBD1. CDR3 DNA sequence: TGTGCCAGCCCTCTTGGACAGGGGCAAGAGACCCAGTACTTC. This translates into CASPLGQGQETQYF.